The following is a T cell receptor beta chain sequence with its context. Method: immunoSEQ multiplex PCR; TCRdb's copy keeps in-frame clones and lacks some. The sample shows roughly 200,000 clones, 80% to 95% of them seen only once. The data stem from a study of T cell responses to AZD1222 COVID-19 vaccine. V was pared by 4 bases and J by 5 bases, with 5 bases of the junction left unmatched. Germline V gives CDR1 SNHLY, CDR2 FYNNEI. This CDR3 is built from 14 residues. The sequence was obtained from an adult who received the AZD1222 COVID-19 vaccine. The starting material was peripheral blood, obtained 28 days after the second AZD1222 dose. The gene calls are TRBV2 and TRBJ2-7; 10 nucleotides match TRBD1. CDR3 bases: TGTGCCAGCAGTGGACAGGGGGCGCCTAACGAGCAGTACTTC. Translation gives CASSGQGAPNEQYF. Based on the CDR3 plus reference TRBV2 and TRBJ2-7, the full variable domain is EPEVTQTPSHQVTQMGQEVILRCVPISNHLYFYWYRQILGQKVEFLVSFYNNEISEKSEIFDDQFSVERPDGSNFTLKIRSTKLEDSAMYFCASSGQGAPNEQYFGPGTRLTVT.